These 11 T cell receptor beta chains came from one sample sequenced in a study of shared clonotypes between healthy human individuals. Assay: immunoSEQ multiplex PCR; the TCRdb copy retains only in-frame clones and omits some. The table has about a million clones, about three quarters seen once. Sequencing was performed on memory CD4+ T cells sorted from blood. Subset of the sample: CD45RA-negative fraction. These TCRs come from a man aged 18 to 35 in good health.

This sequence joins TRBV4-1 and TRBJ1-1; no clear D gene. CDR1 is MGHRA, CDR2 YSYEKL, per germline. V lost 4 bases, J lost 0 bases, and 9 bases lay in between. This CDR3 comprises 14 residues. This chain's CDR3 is CASSRTALNTEAFF. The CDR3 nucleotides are TGCGCCAGCAGCCGGACGGCTCTGAACACTGAAGCTTTCTTT.

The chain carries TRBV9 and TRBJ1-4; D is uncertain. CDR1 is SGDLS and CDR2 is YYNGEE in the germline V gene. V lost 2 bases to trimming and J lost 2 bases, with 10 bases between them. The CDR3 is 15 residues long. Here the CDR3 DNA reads TGTGCCAGCAGCGTCTTTCCCGGGACTAATGAAAAACTGTTTTTT. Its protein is CASSVFPGTNEKLFF. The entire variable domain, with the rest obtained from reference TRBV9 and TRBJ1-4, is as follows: DSGVTQTPKHLITATGQRVTLRCSPRSGDLSVYWYQQSLDQGLQFLIQYYNGEERAKGNILERFSAQQFPDLHSELNLSSLELGDSALYFCASSVFPGTNEKLFFGSGTQLSVL.

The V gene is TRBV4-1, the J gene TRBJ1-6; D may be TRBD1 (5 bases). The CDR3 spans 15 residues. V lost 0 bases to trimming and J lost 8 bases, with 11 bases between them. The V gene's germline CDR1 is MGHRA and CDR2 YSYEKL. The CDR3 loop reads CASSQEEQGYSPLHF. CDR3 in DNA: TGCGCCAGCAGCCAAGAAGAGCAGGGATATTCACCCCTCCACTTT.

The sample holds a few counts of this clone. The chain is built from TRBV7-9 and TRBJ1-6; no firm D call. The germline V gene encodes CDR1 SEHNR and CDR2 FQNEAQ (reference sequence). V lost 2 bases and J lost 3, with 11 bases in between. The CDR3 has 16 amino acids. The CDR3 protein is CASSLSVRFYNSPLHF. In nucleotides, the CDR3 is TGTGCCAGCAGCTTATCGGTACGGTTCTATAATTCACCCCTCCACTTT.

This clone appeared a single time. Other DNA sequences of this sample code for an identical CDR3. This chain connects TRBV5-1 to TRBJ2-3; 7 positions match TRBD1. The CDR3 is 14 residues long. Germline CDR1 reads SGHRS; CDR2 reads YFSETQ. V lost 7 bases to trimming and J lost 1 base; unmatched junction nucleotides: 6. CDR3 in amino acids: CASSPTGGTDTQYF. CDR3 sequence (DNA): TGCGCCAGCTCCCCTACAGGGGGCACAGATACGCAGTATTTT.

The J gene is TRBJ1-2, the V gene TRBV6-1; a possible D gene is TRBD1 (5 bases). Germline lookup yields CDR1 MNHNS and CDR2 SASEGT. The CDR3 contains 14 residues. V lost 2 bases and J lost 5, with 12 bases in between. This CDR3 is CASSEYRSGYGYTF. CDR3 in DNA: TGTGCCAGCAGTGAATACAGGTCAGGGTATGGCTACACCTTC.

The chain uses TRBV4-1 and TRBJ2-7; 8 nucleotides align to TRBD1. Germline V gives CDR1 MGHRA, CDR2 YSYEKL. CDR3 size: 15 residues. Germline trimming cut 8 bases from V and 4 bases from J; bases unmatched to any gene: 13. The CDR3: CASGKGQGTGYEQYF. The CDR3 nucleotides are TGCGCCAGCGGTAAAGGACAGGGCACTGGGTACGAGCAGTACTTC.

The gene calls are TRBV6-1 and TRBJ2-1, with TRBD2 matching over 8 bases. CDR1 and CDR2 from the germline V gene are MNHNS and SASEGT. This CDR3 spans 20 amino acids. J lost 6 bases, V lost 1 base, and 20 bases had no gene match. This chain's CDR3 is CASSEVTSGRIGLGANEQFF. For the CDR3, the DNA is TGTGCCAGCAGTGAAGTCACTAGCGGAAGAATTGGCCTCGGAGCCAATGAGCAGTTCTTC.

As DNA, the CDR3 is TGCGCCAGCAGCTTGGGAGGGGTCGGGAGTCAGCCCCAGCATTTT. It codes for CASSLGGVGSQPQHF. The genes are TRBV5-1 and TRBJ1-5; D perhaps matches TRBD1 (5 bases). Germline CDR1 reads SGHRS; CDR2 reads YFSETQ. V dropped 0 bases and J dropped 6 bases, with 13 bases sitting between them. The length of the CDR3 is 15 residues.

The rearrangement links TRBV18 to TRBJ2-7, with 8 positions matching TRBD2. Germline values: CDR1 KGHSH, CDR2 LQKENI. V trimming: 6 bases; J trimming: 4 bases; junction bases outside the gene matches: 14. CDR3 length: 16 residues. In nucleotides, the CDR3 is TGTGCCAGCTCTCAACCCGGGACTAGAGCAATGTACGAGCAGTACTTC. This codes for CASSQPGTRAMYEQYF.

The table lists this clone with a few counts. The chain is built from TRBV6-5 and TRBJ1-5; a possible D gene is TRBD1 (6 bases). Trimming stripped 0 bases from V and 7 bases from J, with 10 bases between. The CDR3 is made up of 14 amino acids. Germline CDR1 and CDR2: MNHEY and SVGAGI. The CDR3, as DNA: TGTGCCAGCAGTTACTCGGACAGAGGACAGCCCCAGCATTTT. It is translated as CASSYSDRGQPQHF.